This record concerns one T cell receptor (beta chain) sequence. What it binds is unknown. The sample comes from a study of T cells expressing NK-cell markers. Study results and limitations: The study found these clonotypes also leading the CD3+CD56-NKG2C+ fraction in a few donors.

TCRdb reworked the 5' RACE reads into one entry per CDR3 protein, no DNA. Its table lists some 600,000 distinct CDR3 sequences. Germline CDR1 MDHEN, CDR2 SYDVKM. This CDR3 spans 14 amino acids. The TCR sequence derives from a man between 18 and 29 years old in good health. The rearrangement joins TRBV28 to TRBJ2-1; TCRdb names TRBD1, which stays unverified in the absence of DNA. What was sequenced was blood T cells: a sorted CD56 or NKG2C T cell subset, CD4+ or CD8+ T cells, or bulk PBMC T cells (not recorded which). The CDR3 sequence: CASSLPSGVDEQFF. Filled out from reference TRBV28 and TRBJ2-1, the complete variable domain reads DVKVTQSSRYLVKRTGEKVFLECVQDMDHENMFWYRQDPGLGLRLIYFSYDVKMKEKGDIPEGYSVSREKKERFSLILESASTNQTSMYLCASSLPSGVDEQFFGPGTRLTVL.